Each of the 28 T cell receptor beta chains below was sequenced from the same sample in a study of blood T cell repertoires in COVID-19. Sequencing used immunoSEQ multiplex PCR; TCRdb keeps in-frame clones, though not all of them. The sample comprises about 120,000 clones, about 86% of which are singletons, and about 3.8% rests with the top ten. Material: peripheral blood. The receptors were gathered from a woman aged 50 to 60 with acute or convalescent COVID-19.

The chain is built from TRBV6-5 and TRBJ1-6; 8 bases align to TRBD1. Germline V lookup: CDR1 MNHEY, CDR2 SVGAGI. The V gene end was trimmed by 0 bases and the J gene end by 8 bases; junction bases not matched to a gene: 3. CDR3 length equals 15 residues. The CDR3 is CASSYSGQGYSPLHF. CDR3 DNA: TGTGCCAGCAGTTACTCCGGACAGGGATATTCACCCCTCCACTTT.

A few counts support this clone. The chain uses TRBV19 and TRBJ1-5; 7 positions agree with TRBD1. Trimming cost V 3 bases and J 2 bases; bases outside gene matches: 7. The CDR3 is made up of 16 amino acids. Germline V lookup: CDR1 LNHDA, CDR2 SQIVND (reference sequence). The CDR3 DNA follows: TGTGCCAGTAGTATCCTCAGGAGGGGGCGCAATCAGCCCCAGCATTTT. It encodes CASSILRRGRNQPQHF.

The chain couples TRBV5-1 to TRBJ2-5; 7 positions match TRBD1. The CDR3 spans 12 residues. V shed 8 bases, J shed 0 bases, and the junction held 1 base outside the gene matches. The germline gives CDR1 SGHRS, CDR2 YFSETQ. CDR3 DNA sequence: TGCGCCAGTGGGACAGACCAAGAGACCCAGTACTTC. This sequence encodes CASGTDQETQYF.

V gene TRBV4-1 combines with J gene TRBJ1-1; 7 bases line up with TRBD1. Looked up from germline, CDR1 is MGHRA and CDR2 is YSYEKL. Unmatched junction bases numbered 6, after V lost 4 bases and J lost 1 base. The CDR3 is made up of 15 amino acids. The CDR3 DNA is TGCGCCAGCAGCCCGAAGGGGGCCGGGAACACTGAAGCTTTCTTT. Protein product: CASSPKGAGNTEAFF.

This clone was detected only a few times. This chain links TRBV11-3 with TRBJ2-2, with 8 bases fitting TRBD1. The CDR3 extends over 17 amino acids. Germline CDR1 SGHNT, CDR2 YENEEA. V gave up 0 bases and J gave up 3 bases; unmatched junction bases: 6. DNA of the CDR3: TGTGCCAGCAGCTTAGACCCCATCAGGGGGCACACCGGGGAGCTGTTTTTT. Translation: CASSLDPIRGHTGELFF.

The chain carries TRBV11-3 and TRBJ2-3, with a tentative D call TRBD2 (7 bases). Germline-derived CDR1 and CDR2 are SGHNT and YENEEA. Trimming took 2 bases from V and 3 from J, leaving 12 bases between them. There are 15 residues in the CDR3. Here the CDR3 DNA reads TGTGCCAGCAGCTTACGGGGGGCAGCAACAGATACGCAGTATTTT. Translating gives CASSLRGAATDTQYF.

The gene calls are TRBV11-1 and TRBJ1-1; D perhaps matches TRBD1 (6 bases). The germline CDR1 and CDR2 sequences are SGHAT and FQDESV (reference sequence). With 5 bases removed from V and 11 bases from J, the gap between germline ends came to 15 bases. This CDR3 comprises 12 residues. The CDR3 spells CASSPNGGRAFF. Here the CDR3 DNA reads TGTGCCAGCAGCCCAAATGGGGGCCGGGCTTTCTTT.

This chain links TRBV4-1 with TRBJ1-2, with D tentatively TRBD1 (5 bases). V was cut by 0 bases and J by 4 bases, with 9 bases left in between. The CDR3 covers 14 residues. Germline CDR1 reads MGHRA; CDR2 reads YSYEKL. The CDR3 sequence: CASSQDRVGYGYTF. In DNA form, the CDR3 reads TGCGCCAGCAGCCAAGACAGGGTAGGCTATGGCTACACCTTC.

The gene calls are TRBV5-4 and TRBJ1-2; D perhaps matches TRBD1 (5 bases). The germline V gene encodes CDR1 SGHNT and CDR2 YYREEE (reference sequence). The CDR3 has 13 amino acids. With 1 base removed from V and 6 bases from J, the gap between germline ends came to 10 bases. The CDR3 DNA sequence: TGTGCCAGCAGCTTGAACAGGCCGGATGGCTACACCTTC. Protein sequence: CASSLNRPDGYTF.

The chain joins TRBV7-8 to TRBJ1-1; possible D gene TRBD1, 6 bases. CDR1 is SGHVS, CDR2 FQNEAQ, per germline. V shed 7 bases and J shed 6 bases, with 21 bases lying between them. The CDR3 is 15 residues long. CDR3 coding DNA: TGTGCCAGCACCTTCCTCACGGGGCAGGGGTCTGAAGCTTTCTTT. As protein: CASTFLTGQGSEAFF.

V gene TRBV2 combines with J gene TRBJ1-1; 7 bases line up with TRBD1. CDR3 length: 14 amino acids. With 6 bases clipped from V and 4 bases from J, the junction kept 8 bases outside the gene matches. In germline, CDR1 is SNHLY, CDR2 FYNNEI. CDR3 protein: CASRGRQGSTEAFF. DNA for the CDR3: TGTGCCAGCAGGGGACGACAGGGAAGCACTGAAGCTTTCTTT. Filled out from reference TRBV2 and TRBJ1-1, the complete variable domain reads EPEVTQTPSHQVTQMGQEVILRCVPISNHLYFYWYRQILGQKVEFLVSFYNNEISEKSEIFDDQFSVERPDGSNFTLKIRSTKLEDSAMYFCASRGRQGSTEAFFGQGTRLTVV.

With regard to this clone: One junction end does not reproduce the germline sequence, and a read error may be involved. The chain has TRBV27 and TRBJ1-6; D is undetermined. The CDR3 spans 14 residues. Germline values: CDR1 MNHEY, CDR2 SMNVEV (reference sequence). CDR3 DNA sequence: TGTGCCAGCTGTTTGAGCTCCTATAATTCACCCCTCCACTTT. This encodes CASCLSSYNSPLHF.

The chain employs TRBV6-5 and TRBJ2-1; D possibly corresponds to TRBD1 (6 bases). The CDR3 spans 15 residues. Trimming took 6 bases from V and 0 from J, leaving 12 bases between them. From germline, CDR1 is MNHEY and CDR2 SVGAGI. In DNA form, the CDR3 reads TGTGCCAGCAGGGATACAGGGAGCTCCTACAATGAGCAGTTCTTC. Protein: CASRDTGSSYNEQFF.

The CDR3 spells CAIRGGAANEKLFF. The CDR3 coding sequence is TGTGCCATCCGAGGGGGGGCGGCTAATGAAAAACTGTTTTTT. The chain is built from TRBV10-3 and TRBJ1-4, with a tentative D call TRBD1 (6 bases). The CDR3 extends over 14 amino acids. Looked up from germline, CDR1 is ENHRY and CDR2 is SYGVKD. V dropped 8 bases and J dropped 3 bases, with 13 bases sitting between them.

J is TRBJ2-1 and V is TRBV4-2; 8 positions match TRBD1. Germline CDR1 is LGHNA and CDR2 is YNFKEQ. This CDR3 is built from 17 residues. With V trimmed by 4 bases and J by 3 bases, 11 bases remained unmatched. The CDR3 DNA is TGTGCCAGCAGCCGTTTCCCTGTTGGACAGGGCTACAATGAGCAGTTCTTC. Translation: CASSRFPVGQGYNEQFF.

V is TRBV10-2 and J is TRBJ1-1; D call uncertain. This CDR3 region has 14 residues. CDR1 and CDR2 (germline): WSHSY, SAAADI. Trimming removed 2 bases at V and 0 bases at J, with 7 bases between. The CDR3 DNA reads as TGCGCCAGCAGTGAGCGGGTAATGAACACTGAAGCTTTCTTT. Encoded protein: CASSERVMNTEAFF.

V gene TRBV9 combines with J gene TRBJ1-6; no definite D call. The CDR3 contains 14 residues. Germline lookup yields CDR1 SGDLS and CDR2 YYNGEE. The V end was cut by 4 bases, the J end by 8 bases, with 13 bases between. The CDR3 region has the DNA TGTGCCAGCAGCATCGCAACGGCGGATTCACCCCTCCACTTT. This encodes CASSIATADSPLHF.

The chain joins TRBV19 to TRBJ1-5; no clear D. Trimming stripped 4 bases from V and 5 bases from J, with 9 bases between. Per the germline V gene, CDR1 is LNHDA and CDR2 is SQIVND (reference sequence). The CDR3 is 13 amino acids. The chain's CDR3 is CASSRNPDQPQHF. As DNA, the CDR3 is TGTGCCAGTAGTAGAAACCCGGATCAGCCCCAGCATTTT.

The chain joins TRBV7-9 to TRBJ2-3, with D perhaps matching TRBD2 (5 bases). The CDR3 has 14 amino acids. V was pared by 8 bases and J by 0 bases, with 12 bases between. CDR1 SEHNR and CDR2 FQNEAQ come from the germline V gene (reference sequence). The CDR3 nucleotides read TGTGCCAGCGGAGGAGCCCTTAGCACAGATACGCAGTATTTT. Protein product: CASGGALSTDTQYF. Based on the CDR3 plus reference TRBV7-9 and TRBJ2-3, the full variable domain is DTGVSQNPRHKITKRGQNVTFRCDPISEHNRLYWYRQTLGQGPEFLTYFQNEAQLEKSRLLSDRFSAERPKGSFSTLEIQRTEQGDSAMYLCASGGALSTDTQYFGPGTRLTVL.

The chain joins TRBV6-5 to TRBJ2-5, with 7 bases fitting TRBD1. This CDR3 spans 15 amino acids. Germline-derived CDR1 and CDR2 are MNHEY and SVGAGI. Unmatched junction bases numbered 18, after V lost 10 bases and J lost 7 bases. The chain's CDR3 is CATKGEPTGRGTQYF. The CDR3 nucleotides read TGTGCCACAAAGGGGGAGCCGACAGGGAGAGGGACCCAGTACTTC.

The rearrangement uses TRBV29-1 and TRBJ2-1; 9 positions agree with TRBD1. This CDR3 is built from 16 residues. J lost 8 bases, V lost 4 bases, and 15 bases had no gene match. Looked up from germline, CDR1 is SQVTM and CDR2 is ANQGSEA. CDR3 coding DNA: TGCAGCGTTGTGTTCCACCGGGACAGGGACTTCTATGAGCAGTTCTTC. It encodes CSVVFHRDRDFYEQFF.

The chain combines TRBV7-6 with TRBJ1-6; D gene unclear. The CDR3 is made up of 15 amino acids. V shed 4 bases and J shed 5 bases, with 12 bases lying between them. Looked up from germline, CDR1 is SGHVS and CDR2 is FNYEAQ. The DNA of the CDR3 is TGTGCCAGCAGCTCGACGGGTAGTCATAATTCACCCCTCCACTTT. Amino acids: CASSSTGSHNSPLHF.

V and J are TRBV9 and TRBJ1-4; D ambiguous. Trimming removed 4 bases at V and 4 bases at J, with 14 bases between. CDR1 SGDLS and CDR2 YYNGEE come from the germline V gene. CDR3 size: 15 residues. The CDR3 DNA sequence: TGTGCCAGCAGCCCCCGACGGGGAGTTAATGAAAAACTGTTTTTT. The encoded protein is CASSPRRGVNEKLFF. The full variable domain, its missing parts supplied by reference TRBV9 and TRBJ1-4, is DSGVTQTPKHLITATGQRVTLRCSPRSGDLSVYWYQQSLDQGLQFLIQYYNGEERAKGNILERFSAQQFPDLHSELNLSSLELGDSALYFCASSPRRGVNEKLFFGSGTQLSVL.

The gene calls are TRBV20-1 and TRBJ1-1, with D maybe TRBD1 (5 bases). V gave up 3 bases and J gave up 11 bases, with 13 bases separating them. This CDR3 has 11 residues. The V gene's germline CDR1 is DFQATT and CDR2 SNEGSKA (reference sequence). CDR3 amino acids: CSAREGKKAFF. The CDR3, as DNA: TGCAGTGCTAGGGAGGGGAAGAAGGCTTTCTTT.

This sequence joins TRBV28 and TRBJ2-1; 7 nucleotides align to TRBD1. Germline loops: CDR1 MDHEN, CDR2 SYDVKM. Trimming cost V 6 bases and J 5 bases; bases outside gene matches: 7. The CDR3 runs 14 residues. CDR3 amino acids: CASSLGTANNEQFF. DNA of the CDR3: TGTGCCAGCAGCCTCGGGACAGCTAACAATGAGCAGTTCTTC.

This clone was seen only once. CDR3 bases: TGTGCCTGGAGTGTACCGGGGGTGGAGGGCGATGGCTACACCTTC. This translates into CAWSVPGVEGDGYTF. This chain uses TRBV30 with TRBJ1-2, with D possibly TRBD1 on 5 matching bases. V dropped 0 bases and J dropped 6 bases, with 17 bases sitting between them. The CDR3 is 15 residues long. Germline CDR1 GTSNPN, CDR2 SVGIG (reference sequence).

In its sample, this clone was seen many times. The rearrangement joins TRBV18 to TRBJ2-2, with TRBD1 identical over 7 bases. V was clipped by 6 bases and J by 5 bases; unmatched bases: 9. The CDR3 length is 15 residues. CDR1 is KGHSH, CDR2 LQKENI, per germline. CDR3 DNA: TGTGCCAGCTCCCCTGACAGGGCAGCAACCGGGGAGCTGTTTTTT. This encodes CASSPDRAATGELFF.

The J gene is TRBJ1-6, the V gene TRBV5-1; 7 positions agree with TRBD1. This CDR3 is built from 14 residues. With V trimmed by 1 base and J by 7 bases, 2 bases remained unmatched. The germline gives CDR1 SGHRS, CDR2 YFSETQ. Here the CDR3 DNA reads TGCGCCAGCAGCTTGCAGGGGGACAATTCACCCCTCCACTTT. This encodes CASSLQGDNSPLHF.